The text below deals with one T cell receptor (beta chain). The data originate from a study of blood T cell repertoires in COVID-19. This CDR3 comprises 14 residues. The germline V and J ends were trimmed by 5 bases and 4 bases, with 15 bases remaining between them. Germline values: CDR1 SGHAT, CDR2 FQNNGV. Recruits, aged about 18 to 100 years, lived in 24 US areas. Each participant's cohort was designated according to participant-reported clinical history. Two negative PCRs, clearance, or symptom resolution were required of recovered Cohort 3 donors. Repertoires were generated with immunoSEQ multiplex PCR, while TCRdb's copy carries only in-frame clones and drops some. Seen here are approximately 470,000 clones, roughly 87% observed once, and the top ten hold approximately 0.7%.

This clonotype was sampled from a woman between 18 and 29 years old who had recovered from COVID-19. This sequence joins TRBV11-2 and TRBJ2-7; D gene uncertain. What was sequenced was PBMCs or T cells enriched from blood (not recorded which). The CDR3 protein is CASSPTGSIYEQYF. The CDR3 coding sequence is TGTGCCAGCAGCCCCACGGGTAGCATATACGAGCAGTACTTC.